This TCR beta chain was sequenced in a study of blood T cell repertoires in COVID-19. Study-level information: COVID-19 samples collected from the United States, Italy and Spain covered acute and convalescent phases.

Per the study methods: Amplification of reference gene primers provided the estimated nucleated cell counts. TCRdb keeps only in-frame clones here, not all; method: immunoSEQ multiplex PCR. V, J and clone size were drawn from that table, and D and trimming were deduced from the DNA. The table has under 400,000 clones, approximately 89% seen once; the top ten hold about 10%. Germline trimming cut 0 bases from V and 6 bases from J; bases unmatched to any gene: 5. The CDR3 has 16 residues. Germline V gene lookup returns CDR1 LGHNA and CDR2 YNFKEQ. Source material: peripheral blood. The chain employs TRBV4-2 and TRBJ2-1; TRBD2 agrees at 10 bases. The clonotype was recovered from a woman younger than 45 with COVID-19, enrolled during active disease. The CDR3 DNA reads TGTGCCAGCAGCCAAGATCTTGCTAGCGGGAGCAATGAGCAGTTCTTC. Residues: CASSQDLASGSNEQFF.